The clone carrying this T cell receptor (beta chain) was detected only a few times. With MiXCR, TCRdb called clones anew from the PCR reads. The table records around 30,000 clones, 3.5% to 5% of them present only once. The record originates from a study of metastatic and nonmetastatic thyroid tumors. Looking at the study overall: Repertoires were compared across blood and tumor or nodule tissue from malignant and benign thyroid patients.

Until they underwent thyroid surgery, no patient had received any treatment. V lost 4 bases, J lost 2 bases, and 8 bases lay in between. The CDR3 runs 12 residues. Germline V lookup: CDR1 SQVTM, CDR2 ANQGSEA. The chain combines TRBV29-1 with TRBJ1-2; D is unclear. The sequence came from a female donor with papillary thyroid cancer or a benign thyroid nodule (not recorded which). Some clones in this sample may be carry-over from other donors' samples. Sequenced material: blood. The CDR3 is CSVGNGNYGYTF. Written as DNA, the CDR3 is TGCAGCGTTGGAAACGGAAACTATGGCTACACCTTC.